These 22 T cell receptor beta chains originate from one sample sequenced in a study of spatial heterogeneity in lung cancer. MiXCR was run by TCRdb on the 5' RACE reads, yielding one entry per CDR3 protein. The sample records about 6,900 distinct CDR3 sequences, around 12% being singletons. Study results and limitations: The study found that expanded intratumoral alpha and beta TCR counts tracked tumor mutation counts.

For these receptors, no antigen is known. The time point was: sample taken at primary tumor resection. This specimen was lung tumor tissue, taken at surgery. Receptor source: a male donor with early-stage non-small cell lung cancer.

Judged by abundance, this clonotype is medium-sized. This chain connects TRBV7-9 to TRBJ1-2, with 7 bases lining up with TRBD1. The germline V gene encodes CDR1 SEHNR and CDR2 FQNEAQ (reference sequence). The CDR3 extends over 16 amino acids. V lost 5 bases, J lost 4 bases, and 13 bases stayed unmatched. This chain's CDR3 is CASSRSTGTEFYGYTF. CDR3 bases: TGTGCCAGCAGCCGCAGTACCGGGACAGAGTTCTATGGCTACACCTTC.

Many counts were recorded for this clonotype. The chain has TRBV5-1 and TRBJ1-3; D is unclear. The ends were cut back, 0 bases at V and 13 bases at J, with 11 bases in the middle. Per the germline V gene, CDR1 is SGHRS and CDR2 is YFSETQ. The CDR3 runs 12 residues. CDR3 DNA: TGCGCCAGCAGCTTGGACGGCTCCTTGATATATTTT. Translating it yields CASSLDGSLIYF.

Only a few counts were recorded for this clonotype. The chain recombines TRBV20-1 with TRBJ2-2, with D maybe TRBD2 (6 bases). This CDR3 has 15 amino acids. V was cut by 1 base and J by 5 bases, with 14 bases left in between. Germline-derived CDR1 and CDR2 are DFQATT and SNEGSKA (reference sequence). The CDR3 DNA sequence: TGCAGTGCTAGAGCGTTCGGGAGAGAAACCGGGGAGCTGTTTTTT. It specifies CSARAFGRETGELFF.

This clonotype was seen at least ten times. The V and J genes are TRBV20-1 and TRBJ2-7; TRBD1 matches at 9 bases. The CDR3 is 12 amino acids. Unmatched junction bases numbered 3, after V lost 5 bases and J lost 4 bases. CDR1 and CDR2 from the germline V gene are DFQATT and SNEGSKA (reference sequence). As DNA, the CDR3 is TGCAGTGCTCAACAGGGGGCATACGAGCAGTACTTC. It codes for CSAQQGAYEQYF.

This clonotype counts as medium-sized. The chain carries TRBV7-2 and TRBJ1-5, with D maybe TRBD1 (6 bases). V gave up 1 base and J gave up 5 bases, with 6 bases separating them. The CDR3 length is 13 residues. Germline V gives CDR1 SGHTA, CDR2 FQGNSA. The CDR3 protein is CASSLGQDQPQHF. The CDR3, as DNA: TGTGCCAGCAGCTTAGGACAGGATCAGCCCCAGCATTTT.

This clonotype rates as medium-sized (0.01 to 0.1%). This chain links TRBV5-1 with TRBJ1-4; 7 bases line up with TRBD1. With V trimmed by 4 bases and J by 3 bases, 6 bases remained unmatched. CDR3 length: 15 residues. The germline CDR1 and CDR2 sequences are SGHRS and YFSETQ. The CDR3 here is CASSPPGTANEKLFF. Here the CDR3 DNA reads TGCGCCAGCAGCCCGCCCGGGACAGCTAATGAAAAACTGTTTTTT. Full variable domain (remainder filled in from reference TRBV5-1 and TRBJ1-4): KAGVTQTPRYLIKTRGQQVTLSCSPISGHRSVSWYQQTPGQGLQFLFEYFSETQRNKGNFPGRFSGRQFSNSRSEMNVSTLELGDSALYLCASSPPGTANEKLFFGSGTQLSVL.

This chain uses TRBV6-5 with TRBJ2-7, with 13 positions matching TRBD2. Germline-derived CDR1 and CDR2 are MNHEY and SVGAGI. V was clipped by 8 bases and J by 2 bases; unmatched bases: 3. The CDR3 totals 14 residues. CDR3 amino acids: CASQGTSGTYEQYF. CDR3 coding DNA: TGTGCCAGCCAGGGGACTAGCGGGACCTACGAGCAGTACTTC.

This clonotype was found many times. The J gene is TRBJ2-1, the V gene TRBV2; 13 bases agree with TRBD2. The CDR3 runs to 15 residues. Germline loops: CDR1 SNHLY, CDR2 FYNNEI. With V trimmed by 4 bases and J by 5 bases, 2 bases remained unmatched. The CDR3 nucleotides read TGTGCCAGCAGTGGGGGGACTAGCGGGGACAATGAGCAGTTCTTC. Its translation: CASSGGTSGDNEQFF. The entire variable domain, with the rest obtained from reference TRBV2 and TRBJ2-1, is as follows: EPEVTQTPSHQVTQMGQEVILRCVPISNHLYFYWYRQILGQKVEFLVSFYNNEISEKSEIFDDQFSVERPDGSNFTLKIRSTKLEDSAMYFCASSGGTSGDNEQFFGPGTRLTVL.

J is TRBJ2-5 and V is TRBV6-2 or TRBV6-3, with D maybe TRBD2 (6 bases). The CDR3 has 14 amino acids. Germline V gives CDR1 MNHEY, CDR2 SVGEGT. Trimming left V 4 bases short and J 3 bases short, with 12 bases between. In nucleotides, the CDR3 is TGTGCCAGCAGTTGGACTACTCGGGAAGAGACCCAGTACTTC. This translates into CASSWTTREETQYF.

This clonotype ranks as medium-sized. This rearrangement joins TRBV6-6 to TRBJ1-2; 7 nucleotides line up with TRBD1. Germline V CDR1 and CDR2: MNHNY, SVGAGI (reference sequence). Trimming cost V 2 bases and J 4 bases; bases outside gene matches: 10. The CDR3 covers 16 residues. The CDR3 is CASSYASPGTVYGYTF. The CDR3 coding sequence is TGTGCCAGCAGTTACGCCTCCCCCGGGACAGTCTATGGCTACACCTTC.

The rearrangement links TRBV3-1 to TRBJ2-1, with 13 positions matching TRBD2. This CDR3 spans 16 amino acids. V shed 2 bases, J shed 10 bases, and the junction held 8 bases outside the gene matches. Germline V lookup: CDR1 LGHDT, CDR2 YNNKEL (reference sequence). The CDR3 sequence is CASSQSGTSGTREQFF. CDR3 bases: TGTGCCAGCAGCCAATCCGGGACTAGCGGGACCAGGGAGCAGTTCTTC.

In its sample, this clonotype was seen many times. The CDR3 bases are TGTGCCTGGAGTGTAGAGCGGTCGGGAGGAAGCACAGATACGCAGTATTTT. This codes for CAWSVERSGGSTDTQYF. V is TRBV30 and J is TRBJ2-3, with 7 nucleotides matching TRBD2. V trimming: 0 bases; J trimming: 0 bases; junction bases outside the gene matches: 9. This CDR3 region has 17 residues. The germline V gene encodes CDR1 GTSNPN and CDR2 SVGIG (reference sequence).

This clonotype came up many times. The rearrangement joins TRBV29-1 to TRBJ2-7; TRBD1 might be the D (6 bases). CDR3 length: 14 residues. Trimming stripped 6 bases from V and 0 bases from J, with 15 bases between. Looked up from germline, CDR1 is SQVTM and CDR2 is ANQGSEA. The CDR3 sequence: CSVGWDTSSYEQYF. The CDR3 region has the DNA TGCAGCGTGGGTTGGGACACGAGCTCCTACGAGCAGTACTTC.

This clonotype was seen a handful of times. The chain uses TRBV12-3 or TRBV12-4 and TRBJ1-6; D possibly corresponds to TRBD1 (5 bases). The V end lost 7 bases, the J end lost 0 bases, and 10 bases lay between the germline ends. CDR3 length: 15 amino acids. The chain's CDR3 is CASKKQDSYNSPLHF. Written as DNA, the CDR3 is TGTGCCAGCAAAAAACAGGACTCCTATAATTCACCCCTCCACTTT.

The chain links TRBV7-2 to TRBJ2-3; D call uncertain. The CDR3 consists of 12 residues. Germline V lookup: CDR1 SGHTA, CDR2 FQGNSA. Trimming took off 1 base at V and 4 bases at J, with 3 bases between the two ends. The CDR3 region is CASSLGADTQYF. DNA of the CDR3: TGTGCCAGCAGCTTAGGAGCAGATACGCAGTATTTT.

The CDR3: CSATSGRVDEQFF. The CDR3 coding sequence is TGCAGTGCTACTAGCGGGAGAGTCGATGAGCAGTTCTTC. The chain joins TRBV20-1 to TRBJ2-1; 10 bases are a match to TRBD2. The CDR3 consists of 13 residues. In germline, CDR1 is DFQATT, CDR2 SNEGSKA (reference sequence). V shed 4 bases, J shed 8 bases, and the junction held 5 bases outside the gene matches.

This sequence joins TRBV18 and TRBJ1-1, with 10 bases aligning to TRBD1. The CDR3 contains 14 residues. Germline V CDR1 and CDR2: KGHSH, LQKENI. The V segment lost 4 bases and the J segment 1 base; nucleotides outside the gene matches: 0. The CDR3: CASSRDRGNTEAFF. Written as DNA, the CDR3 is TGTGCCAGCTCACGGGACAGGGGGAACACTGAAGCTTTCTTT.

The rearrangement links TRBV25-1 to TRBJ1-2, with 11 bases that match TRBD1. CDR1 is MGHDK and CDR2 is SYGVNS in the germline V gene. CDR3 length: 17 amino acids. V was clipped by 5 bases and J by 4 bases; unmatched bases: 12. CDR3 loop: CASSRDAGTGGIYGYTF. In DNA form, the CDR3 reads TGTGCCAGCAGTAGAGACGCCGGGACAGGGGGTATCTATGGCTACACCTTC.

This clonotype has more than one count but fewer than ten. The J gene is TRBJ2-1, the V gene TRBV20-1; maybe TRBD1 (5 bases). The CDR3 has 13 amino acids. From germline, CDR1 is DFQATT and CDR2 SNEGSKA (reference sequence). The V end was cut by 1 base, the J end by 2 bases, with 6 bases between. CDR3 in DNA: TGCAGTGCTAGAGGACAGACCTACAATGAGCAGTTCTTC. The encoded protein is CSARGQTYNEQFF.

This sequence joins TRBV6-5 and TRBJ2-4, with 7 bases that match TRBD2. CDR1 is MNHEY, CDR2 SVGAGI, per germline. V trimming: 6 bases; J trimming: 8 bases; junction bases outside the gene matches: 7. CDR3 size: 13 residues. CDR3: CASSGGRGDIQYF. DNA of the CDR3: TGTGCCAGCAGCGGCGGGAGAGGAGACATTCAGTACTTC.

This clonotype was recorded at least ten times. This chain links TRBV11-2 with TRBJ2-3, with 8 bases identical to TRBD1. The CDR3 spans 16 residues. The V segment lost 5 bases and the J segment 1 base; nucleotides outside the gene matches: 8. Germline CDR1 and CDR2: SGHAT and FQNNGV. CDR3 sequence: CASSKRTGSGTDTQYF. CDR3 coding DNA: TGTGCCAGCAGCAAACGGACAGGGAGTGGCACAGATACGCAGTATTTT.

This clonotype was observed many times. The chain uses TRBV2 and TRBJ1-2, with D possibly matching TRBD1 (5 bases). V was cut by 2 bases and J by 0 bases, with 10 bases left in between. Germline loops: CDR1 SNHLY, CDR2 FYNNEI. This CDR3 spans 15 amino acids. CDR3 sequence: CASSERTLANYGYTF. CDR3 nucleotides: TGTGCCAGCAGTGAACGGACATTAGCTAACTATGGCTACACCTTC.